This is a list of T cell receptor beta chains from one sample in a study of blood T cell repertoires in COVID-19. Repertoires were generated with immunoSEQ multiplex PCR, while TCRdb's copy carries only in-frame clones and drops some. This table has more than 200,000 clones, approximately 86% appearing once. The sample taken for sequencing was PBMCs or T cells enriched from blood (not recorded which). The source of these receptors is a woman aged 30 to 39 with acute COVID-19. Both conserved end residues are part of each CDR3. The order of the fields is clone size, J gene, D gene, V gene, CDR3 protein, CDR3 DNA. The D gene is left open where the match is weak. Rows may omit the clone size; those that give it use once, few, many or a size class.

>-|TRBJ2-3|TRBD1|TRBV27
CASSLEGQSSTDTQYF
TGTGCCAGCAGTTTAGAGGGACAGTCTAGCACAGATACGCAGTATTTT
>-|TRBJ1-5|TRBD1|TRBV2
CASSEAGTVNSNQPQHF
TGTGCCAGCAGTGAAGCGGGGACAGTTAATAGCAATCAGCCCCAGCATTTT
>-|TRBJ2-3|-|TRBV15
CATSRDLDLHTQYF
TGTGCCACCAGCAGAGATCTCGATCTACATACGCAGTATTTT
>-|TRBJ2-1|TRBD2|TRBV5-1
CASSLGSGGADEQFF
TGCGCCAGCAGCTTAGGTAGCGGGGGGGCCGATGAGCAGTTCTTC
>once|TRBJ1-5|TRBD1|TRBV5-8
CASSKGGQGVAQPQHF
TGTGCCAGCAGCAAGGGCGGACAGGGAGTTGCTCAGCCCCAGCATTTT
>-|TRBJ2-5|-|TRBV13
CASSPMAQETQYF
TGTGCCAGCAGCCCGATGGCTCAAGAGACCCAGTACTTC
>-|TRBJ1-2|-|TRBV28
CASSPADPGLYGYTF
TGTGCCAGCAGTCCCGCCGATCCGGGTTTGTATGGCTACACCTTC
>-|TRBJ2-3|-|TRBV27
CASSFTYTDTQYF
TGTGCCAGCAGTTTTACATACACAGATACGCAGTATTTT
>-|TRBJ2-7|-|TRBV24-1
CATRDRGSVHEQYF
TGTGCCACGAGGGACCGGGGGTCCGTCCACGAGCAGTACTTC
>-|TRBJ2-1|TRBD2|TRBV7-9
CASRAGTKSDEQFF
TGTGCCAGCAGAGCCGGGACTAAGAGCGATGAGCAGTTCTTC
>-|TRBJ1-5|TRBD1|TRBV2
CASSATTGRRQPQHF
TGTGCCAGCAGTGCGACGACAGGGAGGCGACAGCCCCAGCATTTT
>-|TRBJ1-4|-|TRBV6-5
CASSRQPNEKLFF
TGTGCCAGCAGTCGACAACCCAATGAAAAACTGTTTTTT
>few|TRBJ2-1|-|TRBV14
CASSQVGAGNNEQFF
TGTGCCAGCAGCCAAGTAGGGGCAGGGAACAATGAGCAGTTCTTC
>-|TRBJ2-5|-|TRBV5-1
CASSMDWPVETQYF
TGCGCCAGCAGCATGGATTGGCCTGTGGAGACCCAGTACTTC
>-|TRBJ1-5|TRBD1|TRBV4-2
CASSQDRTGPRRAQHF
TGTGCCAGCAGCCAAGATCGGACAGGGCCCCGTCGGGCCCAGCATTTT
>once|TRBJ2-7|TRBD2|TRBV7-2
CASSSIGLADSYEQYF
TGTGCCAGCAGCTCTATTGGACTAGCGGACTCCTACGAGCAGTACTTC
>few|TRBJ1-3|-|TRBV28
CASSLPAGRGNTIYF
TGTGCCAGCAGTTTACCCGCAGGGAGGGGAAACACCATATATTTT
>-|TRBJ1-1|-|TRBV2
CASSENRGNTEAFF
TGTGCCAGCAGTGAAAATAGGGGTAACACTGAAGCTTTCTTT
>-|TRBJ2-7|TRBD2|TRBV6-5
CASSTSGGHEQYF
TGTGCCAGCAGCACTAGCGGGGGGCACGAGCAGTACTTC
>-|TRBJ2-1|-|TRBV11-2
CASSLVGRGYEQFF
TGTGCCAGCAGCTTAGTGGGCAGGGGTTATGAGCAGTTCTTC
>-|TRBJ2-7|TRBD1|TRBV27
CASRELTGGGYEQYF
TGTGCCAGCAGGGAATTAACAGGGGGCGGCTACGAGCAGTACTTC
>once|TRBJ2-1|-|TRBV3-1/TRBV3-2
CASSHCDRDNEQFF
TGTGCCAGCAGCCATTGTGACAGAGACAATGAGCAGTTCTTC
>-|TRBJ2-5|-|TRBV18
CASSQDWQETQYF
TGTGCCAGCTCACAGGACTGGCAAGAGACCCAGTACTTC
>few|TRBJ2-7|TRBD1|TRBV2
CASTGDRSSEQYF
TGTGCCAGCACCGGGGACAGGAGTAGTGAGCAGTACTTC